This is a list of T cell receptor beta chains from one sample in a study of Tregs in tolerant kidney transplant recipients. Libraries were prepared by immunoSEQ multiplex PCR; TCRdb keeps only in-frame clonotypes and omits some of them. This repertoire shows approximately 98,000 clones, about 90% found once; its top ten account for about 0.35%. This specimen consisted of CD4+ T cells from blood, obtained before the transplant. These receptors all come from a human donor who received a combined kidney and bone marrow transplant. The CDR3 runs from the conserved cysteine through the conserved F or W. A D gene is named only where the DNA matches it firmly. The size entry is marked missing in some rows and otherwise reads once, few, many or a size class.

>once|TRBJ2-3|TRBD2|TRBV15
CATSRDQIVHSGGLTDTQYF
TGTGCCACCAGCAGAGATCAAATCGTGCATAGCGGGGGACTCACAGATACGCAGTATTTT
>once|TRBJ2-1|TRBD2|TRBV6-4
CASSAVGLAGEQFF
TGTGCCAGCAGTGCCGTCGGACTAGCCGGTGAGCAGTTCTTC
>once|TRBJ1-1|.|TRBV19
CASSDVGGSTEAFF
TGTGCCAGTAGTGACGTCGGGGGGTCCACTGAAGCTTTCTTT
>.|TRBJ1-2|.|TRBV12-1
CASSLAQAHGYTF
TGTGCCAGCAGCTTAGCCCAGGCTCATGGCTACACCTTC
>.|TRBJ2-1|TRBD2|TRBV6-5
CAGRLAEYNEQFF
TGTGCCGGCCGACTAGCGGAGTACAATGAGCAGTTCTTC
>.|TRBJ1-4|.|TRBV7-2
CASSPGVGANEKLFF
TGTGCCAGCAGCCCAGGGGTGGGAGCTAATGAAAAACTGTTTTTT
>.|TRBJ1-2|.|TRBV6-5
CASSPGGGNYGYTF
TGTGCCAGCAGTCCCGGCGGCGGCAACTATGGCTACACCTTC
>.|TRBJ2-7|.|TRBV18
CASRGFYGQYF
TGTGCCTCCCGGGGGTTCTACGGGCAGTACTTC
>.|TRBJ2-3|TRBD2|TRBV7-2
CASSPPGSSGSTDTQYF
TGTGCCAGCAGCCCCCCCGGCTCTAGCGGTAGCACAGATACGCAGTATTTT
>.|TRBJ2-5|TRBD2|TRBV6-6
CASSTGLGETQYF
TGTGCCAGCAGTACCGGACTAGGCGAGACCCAGTACTTC
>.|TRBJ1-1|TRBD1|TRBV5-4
CASSLFGDRRNTEAFF
TGTGCCAGCAGCCTATTTGGGGACAGAAGGAACACTGAAGCTTTCTTT
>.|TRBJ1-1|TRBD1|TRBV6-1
CASTMTGLNTEAFF
TGTGCCAGCACCATGACAGGGCTGAACACTGAAGCTTTCTTT
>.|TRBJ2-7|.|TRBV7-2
CASSLISRQVISYEQYF
TGTGCCAGCAGCTTAATTTCGCGACAGGTGATCTCCTACGAGCAGTACTTC
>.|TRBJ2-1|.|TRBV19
CASSTQGGIEQFF
TGTGCCAGTAGTACCCAGGGTGGAATAGAGCAGTTCTTC
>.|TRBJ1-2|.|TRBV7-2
CASSLGWGQVKANYGYTF
TGTGCCAGCAGCTTAGGATGGGGGCAGGTAAAAGCTAACTATGGCTACACCTTC
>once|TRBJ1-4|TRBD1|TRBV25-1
CASSFRGQGLFQDEKLFF
TGTGCCAGCAGTTTCCGGGGACAGGGTCTTTTTCAGGATGAAAAACTGTTTTTT
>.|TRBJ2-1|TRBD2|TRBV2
CASSVGLATEQFF
TGTGCCAGCAGTGTGGGACTAGCGACAGAGCAGTTCTTC
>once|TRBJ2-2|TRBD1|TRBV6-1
CATLKGTGVTGELFF
TGTGCCACCCTGAAAGGGACAGGGGTTACCGGGGAGCTGTTTTTT
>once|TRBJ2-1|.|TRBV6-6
CASSPQAGEQFF
TGTGCCAGCAGTCCCCAGGCCGGTGAGCAGTTCTTC